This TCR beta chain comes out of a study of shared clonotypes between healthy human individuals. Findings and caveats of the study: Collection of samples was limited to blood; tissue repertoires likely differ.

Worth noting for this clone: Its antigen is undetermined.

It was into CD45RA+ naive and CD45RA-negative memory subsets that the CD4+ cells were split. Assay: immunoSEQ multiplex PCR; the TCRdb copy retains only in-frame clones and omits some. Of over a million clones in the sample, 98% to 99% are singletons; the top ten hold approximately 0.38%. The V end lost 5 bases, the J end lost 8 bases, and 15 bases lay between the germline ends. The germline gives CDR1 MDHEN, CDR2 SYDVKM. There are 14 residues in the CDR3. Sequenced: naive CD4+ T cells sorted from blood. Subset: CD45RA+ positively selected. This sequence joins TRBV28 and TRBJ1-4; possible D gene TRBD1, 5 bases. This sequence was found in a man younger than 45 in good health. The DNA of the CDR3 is TGTGCCAGCAGTGCAGGGTTATCATTCGAAAAACTGTTTTTT. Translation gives CASSAGLSFEKLFF.